The entry that follows covers one TCR beta chain sequence. Its antigen is unknown. This record belongs to a study of cytomegalovirus exposure and HLA in healthy donors. Study-level findings and limits: Researchers reported from a later analysis that most CMV-associated TCR beta chains appeared HLA-restricted. Later analysis identified a missense DCLRE1C variant that was linked to TCR beta V- and J-gene trimming.

Germline-derived CDR1 and CDR2 are SGHRS and YFSETQ. The CDR3 has 15 residues. Losses at the gene ends were 3 bases for V and 7 bases for J; bases not matched to a gene: 9. The PCR was carried out with 60 Vbeta primers and 13 Jbeta primers. The data were produced by immunoSEQ multiplex PCR, yet TCRdb's version contains in-frame clones alone and is incomplete. Of about 130,000 clones listed, around four fifths are singletons. The receptor was derived from a human donor in good health. Input material: PBMCs. The genes are TRBV5-1 and TRBJ2-4; 8 bases map to TRBD2. The CDR3 spells CASSWGGSSGNIQYF. In DNA, the CDR3 is TGCGCCAGCAGCTGGGGAGGCTCTAGCGGGAACATTCAGTACTTC. Combining the CDR3 with reference TRBV5-1 and TRBJ2-4 gives the whole variable domain KAGVTQTPRYLIKTRGQQVTLSCSPISGHRSVSWYQQTPGQGLQFLFEYFSETQRNKGNFPGRFSGRQFSNSRSEMNVSTLELGDSALYLCASSWGGSSGNIQYFGAGTRLSVL.